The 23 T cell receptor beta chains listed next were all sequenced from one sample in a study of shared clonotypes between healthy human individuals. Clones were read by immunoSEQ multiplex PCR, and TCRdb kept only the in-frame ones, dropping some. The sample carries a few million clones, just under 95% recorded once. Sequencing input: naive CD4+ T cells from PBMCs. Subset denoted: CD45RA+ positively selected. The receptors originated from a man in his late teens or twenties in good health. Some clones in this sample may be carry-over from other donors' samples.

CDR3 loop: CASSRLRGDTDRVEQFF. CDR3 DNA sequence: TGTGCCAGCAGCCGATTAAGGGGGGACACGGACCGTGTTGAGCAGTTCTTC. The rearrangement joins TRBV11-2 to TRBJ2-1, with D tentatively TRBD1 or TRBD2 (6 bases each). Trimming removed 5 bases at V and 9 bases at J, with 26 bases between. Germline lookup yields CDR1 SGHAT and CDR2 FQNNGV. The CDR3 totals 17 residues. The full variable domain, completed using reference TRBV11-2 and TRBJ2-1, is EAGVAQSPRYKIIEKRQSVAFWCNPISGHATLYWYQQILGQGPKLLIQFQNNGVVDDSQLPKDRFSAERLKGVDSTLKIQPAKLEDSAVYLCASSRLRGDTDRVEQFFGPGTRLTVL.

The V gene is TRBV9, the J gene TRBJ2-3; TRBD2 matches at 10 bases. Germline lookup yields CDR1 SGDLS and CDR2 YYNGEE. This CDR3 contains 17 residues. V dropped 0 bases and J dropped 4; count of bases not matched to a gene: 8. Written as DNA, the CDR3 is TGTGCCAGCAGCGTAGCGACTAGCGGGTGGGCAGCAGATACGCAGTATTTT. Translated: CASSVATSGWAADTQYF.

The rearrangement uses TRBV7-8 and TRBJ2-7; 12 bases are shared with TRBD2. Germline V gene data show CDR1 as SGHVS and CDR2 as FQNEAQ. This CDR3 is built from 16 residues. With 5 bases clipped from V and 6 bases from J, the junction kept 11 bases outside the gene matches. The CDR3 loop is CASSTRTSGGTGEQYF. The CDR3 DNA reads TGTGCCAGCAGCACGAGAACTAGCGGGGGGACAGGCGAGCAGTACTTC.

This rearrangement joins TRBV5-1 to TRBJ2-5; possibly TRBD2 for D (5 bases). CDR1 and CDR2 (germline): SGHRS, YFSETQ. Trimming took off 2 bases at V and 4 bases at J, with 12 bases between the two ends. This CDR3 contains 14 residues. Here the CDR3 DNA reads TGCGCCAGCAGCTTTGAGGGATCGTCAGAGACCCAGTACTTC. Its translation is CASSFEGSSETQYF.

As DNA, the CDR3 is TGTGCCAGCAGCCGTAAATTTCAGGGGCATACTGAAGCTTTCTTT. This codes for CASSRKFQGHTEAFF. J is TRBJ1-1 and V is TRBV6-4; D is possibly TRBD1 (6 bases). V was clipped by 6 bases and J by 5 bases, with 19 bases between them. Germline V gene sequence: CDR1 MRHNA, CDR2 SNTAGT. The CDR3 extends over 15 amino acids.

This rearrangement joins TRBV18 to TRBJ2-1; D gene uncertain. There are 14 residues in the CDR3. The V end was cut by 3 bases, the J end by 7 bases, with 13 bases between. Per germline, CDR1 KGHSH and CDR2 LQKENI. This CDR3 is CASSPDSVSNEQFF. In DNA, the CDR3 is TGTGCCAGCTCACCCGATTCAGTGTCGAATGAGCAGTTCTTC.

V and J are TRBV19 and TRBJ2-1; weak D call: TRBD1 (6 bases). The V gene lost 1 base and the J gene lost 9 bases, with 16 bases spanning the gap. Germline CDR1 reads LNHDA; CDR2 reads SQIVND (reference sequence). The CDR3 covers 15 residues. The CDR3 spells CASSIGPNRATEQFF. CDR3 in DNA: TGTGCCAGTAGTATAGGACCTAACAGGGCTACTGAGCAGTTCTTC. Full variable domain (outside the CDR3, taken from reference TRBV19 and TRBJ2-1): DGGITQSPKYLFRKEGQNVTLSCEQNLNHDAMYWYRQDPGQGLRLIYYSQIVNDFQKGDIAEGYSVSREKKESFPLTVTSAQKNPTAFYLCASSIGPNRATEQFFGPGTRLTVL.

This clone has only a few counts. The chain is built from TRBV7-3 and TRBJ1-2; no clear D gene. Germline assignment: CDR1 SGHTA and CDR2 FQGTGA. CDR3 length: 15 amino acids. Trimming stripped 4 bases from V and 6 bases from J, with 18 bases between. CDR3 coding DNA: TGTGCCAGCAGCTCCCCCGTCCCCGTCGAGGATGGCTACACCTTC. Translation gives CASSSPVPVEDGYTF.

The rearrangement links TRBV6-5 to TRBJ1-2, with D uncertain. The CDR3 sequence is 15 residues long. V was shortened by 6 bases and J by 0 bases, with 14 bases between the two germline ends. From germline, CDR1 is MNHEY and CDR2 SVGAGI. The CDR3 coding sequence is TGTGCCAGCAGGATGGACGGACCAGCTAACTATGGCTACACCTTC. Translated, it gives CASRMDGPANYGYTF.

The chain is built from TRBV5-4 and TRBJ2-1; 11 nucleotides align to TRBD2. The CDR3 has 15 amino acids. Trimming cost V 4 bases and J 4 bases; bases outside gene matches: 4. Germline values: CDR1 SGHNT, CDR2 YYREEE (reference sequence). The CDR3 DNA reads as TGTGCCAGCAGCCCGACTAGCGGGAAATACAATGAGCAGTTCTTC. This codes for CASSPTSGKYNEQFF.

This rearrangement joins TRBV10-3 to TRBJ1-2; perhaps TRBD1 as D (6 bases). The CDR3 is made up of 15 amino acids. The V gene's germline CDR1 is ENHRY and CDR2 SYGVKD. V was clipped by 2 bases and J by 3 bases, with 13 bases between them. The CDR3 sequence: CAISEARGGDYGYTF. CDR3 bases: TGTGCCATCAGTGAGGCCAGGGGAGGGGACTATGGCTACACCTTC.

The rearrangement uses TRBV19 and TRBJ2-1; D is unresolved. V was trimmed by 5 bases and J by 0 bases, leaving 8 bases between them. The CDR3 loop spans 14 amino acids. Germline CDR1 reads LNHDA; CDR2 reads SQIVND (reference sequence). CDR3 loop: CASSPVSSYNEQFF. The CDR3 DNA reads TGTGCCAGTAGTCCCGTCAGCTCCTACAATGAGCAGTTCTTC.

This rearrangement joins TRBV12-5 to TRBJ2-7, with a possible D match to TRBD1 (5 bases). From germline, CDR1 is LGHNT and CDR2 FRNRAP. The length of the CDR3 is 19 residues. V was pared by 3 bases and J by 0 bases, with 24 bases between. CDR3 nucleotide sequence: TGTGCTAGTGGTTTTATTCAGACAGTTCCTGGGCTTAGCTCCTACGAGCAGTACTTC. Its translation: CASGFIQTVPGLSSYEQYF. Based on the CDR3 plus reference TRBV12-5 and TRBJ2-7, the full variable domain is DARVTQTPRHKVTEMGQEVTMRCQPILGHNTVFWYRQTMMQGLELLAYFRNRAPLDDSGMPKDRFSAEMPDATLATLKIQPSEPRDSAVYFCASGFIQTVPGLSSYEQYFGPGTRLTVT.

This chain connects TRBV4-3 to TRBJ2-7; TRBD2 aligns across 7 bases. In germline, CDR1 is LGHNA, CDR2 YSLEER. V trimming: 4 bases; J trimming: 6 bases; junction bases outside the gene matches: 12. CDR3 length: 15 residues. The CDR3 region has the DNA TGCGCCAGCAGCCCCCCCGGCGGGAGCCTCTCCGAGCAGTACTTC. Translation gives CASSPPGGSLSEQYF.

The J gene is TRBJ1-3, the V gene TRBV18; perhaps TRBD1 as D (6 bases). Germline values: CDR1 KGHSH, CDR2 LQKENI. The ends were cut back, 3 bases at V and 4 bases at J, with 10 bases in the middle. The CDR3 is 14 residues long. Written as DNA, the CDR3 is TGTGCCAGCTCACCCAAGGGGGTCGGAAACACCATATATTTT. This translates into CASSPKGVGNTIYF.

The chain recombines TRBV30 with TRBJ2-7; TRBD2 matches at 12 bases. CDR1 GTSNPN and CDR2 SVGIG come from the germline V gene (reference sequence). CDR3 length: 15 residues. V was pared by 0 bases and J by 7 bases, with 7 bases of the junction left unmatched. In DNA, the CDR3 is TGTGCCTGGAGTGTACGACTAGCGGGAGAAGGTGAGCAGTACTTC. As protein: CAWSVRLAGEGEQYF.

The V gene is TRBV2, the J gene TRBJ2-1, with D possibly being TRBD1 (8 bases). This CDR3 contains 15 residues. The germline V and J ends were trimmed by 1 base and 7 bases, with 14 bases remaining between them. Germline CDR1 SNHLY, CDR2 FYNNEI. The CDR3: CASSEDRGRGNEQFF. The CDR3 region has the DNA TGTGCCAGCAGTGAAGACAGGGGGAGGGGTAATGAGCAGTTCTTC.

CDR3 nucleotide sequence: TGTGCCAGCAGAGCGGGCCTAGCGGTAAGCTCCTACAATGAGCAGTTCTTC. This sequence encodes CASRAGLAVSSYNEQFF. This chain uses TRBV5-4 with TRBJ2-1; 7 bases fit TRBD2. The trim removed 5 bases at V and 0 bases at J, leaving 11 bases unmatched. The germline CDR1 and CDR2 sequences are SGHNT and YYREEE (reference sequence). The CDR3 covers 17 residues. Together with reference TRBV5-4 and TRBJ2-1, the CDR3 gives the full variable domain: ETGVTQSPTHLIKTRGQQVTLRCSSQSGHNTVSWYQQALGQGPQFIFQYYREEENGRGNFPPRFSGLQFPNYSSELNVNALELDDSALYLCASRAGLAVSSYNEQFFGPGTRLTVL.

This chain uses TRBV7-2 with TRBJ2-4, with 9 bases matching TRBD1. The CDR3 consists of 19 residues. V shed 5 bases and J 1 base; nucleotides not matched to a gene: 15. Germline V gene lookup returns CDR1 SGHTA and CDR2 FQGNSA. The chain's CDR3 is CASSPRDRASIAAKNIQYF. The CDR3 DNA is TGTGCCAGCAGCCCCCGGGACAGGGCAAGTATTGCGGCCAAAAACATTCAGTACTTC.

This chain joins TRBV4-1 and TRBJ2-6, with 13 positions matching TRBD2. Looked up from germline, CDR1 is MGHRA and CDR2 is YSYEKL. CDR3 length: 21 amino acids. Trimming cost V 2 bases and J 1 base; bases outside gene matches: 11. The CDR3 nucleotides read TGCGCCAGCAGCCAAACCGGGACTAGCGGGACTAAAACGTCTGGGGCCAACGTCCTGACTTTC. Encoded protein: CASSQTGTSGTKTSGANVLTF.

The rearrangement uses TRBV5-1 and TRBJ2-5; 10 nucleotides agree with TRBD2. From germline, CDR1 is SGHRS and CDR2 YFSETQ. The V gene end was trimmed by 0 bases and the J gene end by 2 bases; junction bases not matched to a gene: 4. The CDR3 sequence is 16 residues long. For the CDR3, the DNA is TGCGCCAGCAGCTTGGGGCTAGCGGGAGCTCAAGAGACCCAGTACTTC. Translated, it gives CASSLGLAGAQETQYF.

DNA for the CDR3: TGTGCCAGCAGTTTACCGGGACAAACTTATGGCTACACCTTC. Translating gives CASSLPGQTYGYTF. The chain couples TRBV28 to TRBJ1-2; possibly TRBD1 for D (6 bases). V was cut by 2 bases and J by 5 bases, with 12 bases left in between. Germline CDR1 MDHEN, CDR2 SYDVKM. This CDR3 contains 14 residues.

The CDR3 region is CASSTPQGVETQYF. CDR3 nucleotides: TGCGCCAGCAGTACCCCACAGGGGGTAGAGACCCAGTACTTC. The rearrangement uses TRBV5-1 and TRBJ2-5; 8 bases align to TRBD1. After removal of 5 bases from V and 4 bases from J, the junction contained 7 bases not matched to a gene. Germline CDR1 reads SGHRS; CDR2 reads YFSETQ. This CDR3 spans 14 amino acids.